The rows below give T cell receptor beta chains drawn from one sample of a study of regulatory T cells in long-lasting Graves disease. TCRdb reprocessed the multiplex PCR reads with MiXCR, giving one entry per CDR3 protein. The table lists over 200,000 distinct CDR3 sequences, around 20% of them singletons. Specimen: peripheral blood mononuclear cells (PBMCs), collected at new diagnosis, from a patient treated with antithyroid drugs. The receptors originated from a female donor with Graves disease. Both conserved end residues are part of each CDR3. A D gene is named only where the DNA matches it firmly. Clone size appears in some rows only: once, few, many, or a class for an expanded clone.

TRBV5-1,many,TRBJ1-1,NA,16,CASNGIGVGMNTEAFF,TGCGCCAGCAACGGTATTGGGGTAGGAATGAACACTGAAGCTTTCTTT
TRBV18,many,TRBJ1-1,TRBD1,15,CASSLRDRESTEAFF,TGTGCCAGCTCACTTCGTGACAGGGAGAGCACTGAAGCTTTCTTT
TRBV24-1,many,TRBJ2-3,TRBD2,17,CATSDPPTSRSTDTQYF,TGTGCCACCAGTGATCCTCCGACTAGCCGAAGCACAGATACGCAGTATTTT
TRBV24-1,many,TRBJ2-1,TRBD1,14,CATSEGQGRNEQFF,TGTGCCACCAGTGAGGGACAGGGACGCAATGAGCAGTTCTTC
TRBV28,many,TRBJ2-3,TRBD1,14,CASSLYRGPDTQYF,TGTGCCAGCAGTTTATACAGGGGCCCAGATACACAGTATTTT
TRBV6-5,many,TRBJ1-6,NA,17,CASSYGGGPAGNSPLHF,TGTGCCAGCAGTTACGGCGGGGGGCCAGCGGGTAATTCACCCCTCCACTTT
TRBV4-2,many,TRBJ2-5,NA,18,CASSQDLLAGGPGETQYF,TGTGCCAGCAGCCAAGATTTGCTAGCAGGAGGGCCTGGGGAGACCCAGTACTTC
TRBV12-3/TRBV12-4,many,TRBJ1-2,NA,14,CASSLPGFNYGYTF,TGTGCCAGCAGTTTACCGGGGTTCAACTATGGCTACACCTTC
TRBV7-9,few,TRBJ1-2,NA,11,CASSFAGGYTF,TGTGCCAGCAGCTTTGCAGGCGGCTACACCTTC
TRBV7-6,few,TRBJ1-1,NA,15,CASSLAQGFGDEAFF,TGTGCCAGCAGCTTAGCGCAGGGGTTTGGGGATGAAGCTTTCTTT
TRBV5-1,many,TRBJ1-2,NA,14,CASSRDQTGAGYTF,TGCGCCAGCAGCCGAGACCAGACAGGTGCTGGCTACACCTTC
TRBV7-3,once,TRBJ2-1,TRBD2,13,CATQSSGNNEQFF,TGTGCCACCCAGTCCAGCGGGAACAATGAGCAGTTCTTC
TRBV7-3,many,TRBJ2-5,NA,15,CASSLNPGYGETQYF,TGTGCCAGCAGCTTAAATCCAGGGTATGGGGAGACCCAGTACTTC
TRBV2,NA,TRBJ1-2,NA,13,CASSLNRDYGYTF,TGTGCCAGCAGCTTAAACAGGGACTATGGCTACACCTTC
TRBV2,NA,TRBJ1-3,TRBD1,15,CASSAEGARGNTIYF,TGTGCCAGCAGTGCCGAGGGGGCGCGGGGAAACACCATATATTTT
TRBV3-1,many,TRBJ2-4,NA,16,CASSQEGAARGNIQYF,TGTGCCAGCAGCCAAGAGGGAGCGGCTAGGGGGAACATTCAGTACTTC
TRBV18,NA,TRBJ2-1,TRBD1,17,CASSPLTGNILQNEQFF,TGTGCCAGCTCACCACTGACAGGGAATATCCTTCAGAATGAGCAGTTCTTC
TRBV20-1,NA,TRBJ2-3,NA,15,CSARGPAGAGNTQYF,TGCAGTGCTAGAGGCCCGGCGGGGGCGGGAAATACGCAGTATTTT
TRBV2,many,TRBJ2-1,NA,14,CASSRDGYYEGQFF,TGTGCCAGCAGCCGGGACGGATACTACGAGGGGCAGTTCTTC
TRBV20-1,NA,TRBJ2-7,NA,13,CSARDHRNYEQYF,TGCAGTGCTAGAGATCATAGGAACTACGAGCAGTACTTC
TRBV10-3,many,TRBJ2-7,TRBD2,16,CAISEREAVASYEQYF,TGTGCCATCAGTGAACGGGAGGCCGTAGCGTCCTACGAGCAGTACTTC
TRBV20-1,NA,TRBJ1-5,NA,14,CSAGPTGPNQPQHF,TGCAGTGCTGGACCCACAGGTCCAAATCAGCCCCAGCATTTT
TRBV12-3/TRBV12-4,few,TRBJ2-3,NA,12,CASSSHPDTQYF,TGTGCCAGCAGTTCCCACCCTGATACGCAGTATTTT